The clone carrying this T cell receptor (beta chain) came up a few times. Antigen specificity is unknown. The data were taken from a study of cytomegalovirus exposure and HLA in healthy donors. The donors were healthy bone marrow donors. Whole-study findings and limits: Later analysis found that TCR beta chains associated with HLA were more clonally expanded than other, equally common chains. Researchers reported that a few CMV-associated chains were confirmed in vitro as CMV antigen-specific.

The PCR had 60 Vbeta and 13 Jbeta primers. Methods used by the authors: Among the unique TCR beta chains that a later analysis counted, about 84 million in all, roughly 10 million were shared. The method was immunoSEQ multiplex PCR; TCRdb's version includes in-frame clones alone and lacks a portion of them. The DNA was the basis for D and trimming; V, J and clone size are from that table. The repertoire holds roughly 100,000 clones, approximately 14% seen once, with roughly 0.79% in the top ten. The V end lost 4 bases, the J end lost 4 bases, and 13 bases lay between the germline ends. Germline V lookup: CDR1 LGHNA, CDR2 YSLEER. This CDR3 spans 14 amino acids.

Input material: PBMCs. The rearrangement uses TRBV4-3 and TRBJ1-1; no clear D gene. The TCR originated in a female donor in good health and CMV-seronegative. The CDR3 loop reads CASSLIRRGTEAFF. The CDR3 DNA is TGCGCCAGCAGCCTAATACGGCGAGGCACTGAAGCTTTCTTT.